What follows is one T cell receptor beta chain and its context. Its antigen remains unknown. This entry is derived from a study of blood T cells in healthy people across ages. Points from the study as a whole: A roughly linear fall in TCR beta diversity per million T cells was seen with increasing age. Correlation between TCR beta diversity and naive T cell percentage was strong.

Then a second PCR, running about 7 to 11 cycles, was carried out with a sample-barcoded 5' primer and a J-beta primer mix. TCRdb reprocessed the 5' RACE reads via MiXCR and lists one record per CDR3 protein. The table records 1.2 million to 1.5 million distinct CDR3 sequences, around 55% of them present only once. V dropped 4 bases and J dropped 0 bases, with 11 bases sitting between them. In germline, CDR1 is SGHAT, CDR2 FQNNGV. The CDR3 is made up of 15 amino acids. The specimen sequenced was blood. The sequence was collected from a man aged 18 to 29 in good health. This sequence joins TRBV11-2 and TRBJ2-3; D gene unclear. In nucleotides, the CDR3 is TGTGCCAGCAGCTACAACCGACTTAGCACAGATACGCAGTATTTT. It yields the protein CASSYNRLSTDTQYF.